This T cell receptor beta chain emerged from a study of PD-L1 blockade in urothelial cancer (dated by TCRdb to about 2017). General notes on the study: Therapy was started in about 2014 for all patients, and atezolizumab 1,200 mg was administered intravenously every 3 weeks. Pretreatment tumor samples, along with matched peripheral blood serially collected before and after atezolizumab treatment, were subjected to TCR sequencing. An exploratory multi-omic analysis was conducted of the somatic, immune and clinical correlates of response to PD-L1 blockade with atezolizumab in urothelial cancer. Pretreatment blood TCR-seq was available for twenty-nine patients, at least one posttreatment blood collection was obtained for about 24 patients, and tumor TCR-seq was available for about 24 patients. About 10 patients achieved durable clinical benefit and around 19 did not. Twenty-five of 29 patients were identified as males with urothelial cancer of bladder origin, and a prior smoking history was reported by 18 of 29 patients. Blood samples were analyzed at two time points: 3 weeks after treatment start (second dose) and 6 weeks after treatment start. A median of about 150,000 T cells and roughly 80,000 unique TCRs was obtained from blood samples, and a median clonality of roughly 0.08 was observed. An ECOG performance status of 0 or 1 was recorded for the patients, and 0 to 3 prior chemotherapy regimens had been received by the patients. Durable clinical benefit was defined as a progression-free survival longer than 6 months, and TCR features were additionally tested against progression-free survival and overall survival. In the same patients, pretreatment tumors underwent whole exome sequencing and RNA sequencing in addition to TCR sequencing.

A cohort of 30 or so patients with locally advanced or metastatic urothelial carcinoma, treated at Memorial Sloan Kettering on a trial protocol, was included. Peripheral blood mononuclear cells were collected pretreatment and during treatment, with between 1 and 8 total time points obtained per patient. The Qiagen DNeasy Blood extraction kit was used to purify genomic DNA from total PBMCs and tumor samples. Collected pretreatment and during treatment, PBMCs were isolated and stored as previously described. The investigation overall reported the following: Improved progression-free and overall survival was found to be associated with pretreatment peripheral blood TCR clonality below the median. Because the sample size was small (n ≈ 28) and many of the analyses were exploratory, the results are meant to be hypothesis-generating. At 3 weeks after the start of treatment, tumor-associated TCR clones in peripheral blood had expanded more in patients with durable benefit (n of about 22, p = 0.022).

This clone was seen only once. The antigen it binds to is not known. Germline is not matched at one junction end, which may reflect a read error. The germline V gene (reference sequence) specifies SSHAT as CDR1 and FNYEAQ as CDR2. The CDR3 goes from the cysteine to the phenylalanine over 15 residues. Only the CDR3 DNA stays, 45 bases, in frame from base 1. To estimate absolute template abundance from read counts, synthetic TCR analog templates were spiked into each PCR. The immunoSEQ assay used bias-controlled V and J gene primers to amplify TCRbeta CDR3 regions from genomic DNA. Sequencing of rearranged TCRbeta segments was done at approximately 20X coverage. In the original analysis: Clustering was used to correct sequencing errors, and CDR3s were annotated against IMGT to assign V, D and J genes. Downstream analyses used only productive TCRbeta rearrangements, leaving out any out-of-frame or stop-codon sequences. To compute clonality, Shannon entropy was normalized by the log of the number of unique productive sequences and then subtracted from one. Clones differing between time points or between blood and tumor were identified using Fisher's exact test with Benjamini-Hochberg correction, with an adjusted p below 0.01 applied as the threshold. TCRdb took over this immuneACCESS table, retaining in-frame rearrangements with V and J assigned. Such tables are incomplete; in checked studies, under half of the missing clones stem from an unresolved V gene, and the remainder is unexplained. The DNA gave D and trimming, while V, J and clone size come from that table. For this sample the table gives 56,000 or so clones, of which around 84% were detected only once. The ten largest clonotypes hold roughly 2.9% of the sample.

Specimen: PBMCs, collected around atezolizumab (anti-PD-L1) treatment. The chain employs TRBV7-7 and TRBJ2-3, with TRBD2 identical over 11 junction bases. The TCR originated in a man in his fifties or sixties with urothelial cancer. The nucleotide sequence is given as TGTGCTAGCAGCCCGATGACTAGCGGGAAGGATACGCAGTATTTT. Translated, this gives CASSPMTSGKDTQYF.